The subject of this entry is one TCR beta chain. Clones were sequenced by immunoSEQ multiplex PCR, and TCRdb holds only the in-frame ones, with some missing. The data contain some 100,000 clones, roughly 90% of them singletons. This sample was taken from a study of T cell responses to AZD1222 COVID-19 vaccine. The V gene end was trimmed by 8 bases and the J gene end by 9 bases; junction bases not matched to a gene: 10. CDR3 length: 14 amino acids. Germline V gene data show CDR1 as MNHEY and CDR2 as SVGAGI. The material sequenced was peripheral blood, taken 28 days after the second AZD1222 dose. V and J are TRBV6-5 and TRBJ2-3; TRBD1 aligns across 11 bases. This receptor was identified in an adult who received the AZD1222 COVID-19 vaccine. The CDR3 loop is CASGRTGGKSTQYF. In DNA, the CDR3 is TGTGCCAGCGGACGGACAGGGGGCAAATCGACGCAGTATTTT.